The present T cell receptor (beta chain) was sequenced within a study of T cell responses to AZD1222 COVID-19 vaccine. Study-wide points: Most donors were white British and more were female, and clonal diversity was possibly underestimated.

Notes on this clone: As yet, its antigen is unknown.

Clones were read by immunoSEQ multiplex PCR, and TCRdb kept only the in-frame ones, dropping some. Of 110,000 to 150,000 clones listed, roughly 90% were seen once; the top ten hold 2.5% to 4%. The CDR3 has 14 residues. The V and J ends lost 2 bases and 0 bases respectively, with 8 bases between them. Germline V gives CDR1 LGHDT, CDR2 YNNKEL (reference sequence). This sequence joins TRBV3-1 (or the pseudogene TRBV3-2) and TRBJ2-7; perhaps TRBD1 as D (5 bases). The sample here was peripheral blood, taken 28 days after the second AZD1222 dose. The sequence derives from an adult who received the AZD1222 COVID-19 vaccine. The CDR3 sequence is CASSQQTDSYEQYF. The CDR3 region has the DNA TGTGCCAGCAGCCAACAGACAGACTCCTACGAGCAGTACTTC.